A single sample gave rise to the 17 T cell receptor beta chains below, sequenced in a study of technical replicates of blood from several donors (dated by TCRdb to 2016 to 2017). The library came from the immunoSEQ multiplex PCR assay. TCRdb holds this immuneACCESS table with in-frame rearrangements only. Some clones are missing; in checked studies, unresolved V genes explain under half, and the rest has no known cause. The sample table shows some 96,000 clones, and approximately 95% are seen once. Of the sample, 0.22% is held by the ten largest clones. Sequencing input: T cells isolated from PBMCs. Receptors were obtained from a human donor in good health.

The V gene is TRBV19, the J gene TRBJ2-2; D perhaps matches TRBD2 (6 bases). Looked up from germline, CDR1 is LNHDA and CDR2 is SQIVND (reference sequence). Between the trimmed V and J ends, which lost 0 bases and 5 bases, there was a span of 10 bases. This CDR3 region has 15 residues. The DNA of the CDR3 is TGTGCCAGTAGTATAGACGGGAGCGGGACCGGGGAGCTGTTTTTT. Translated: CASSIDGSGTGELFF.

The V call is TRBV2, the J call TRBJ2-1, with D unclear. The V gene lost 6 bases and the J gene lost 4 bases, with 4 bases spanning the gap. This CDR3 spans 11 amino acids. Germline-derived CDR1 and CDR2 are SNHLY and FYNNEI. Here the CDR3 reads CASSQYNEQFF. CDR3 in DNA: TGTGCCAGCAGCCAGTACAATGAGCAGTTCTTC.

The CDR3 DNA sequence: TGTGCCAGCAGCTTATCCTACGGGGAGCTGTTTTTT. It specifies CASSLSYGELFF. This chain links TRBV14 with TRBJ2-2; D is unresolved. The CDR3 is made up of 12 amino acids. CDR1 SGHDN and CDR2 FVKESK come from the germline V gene. Trimming removed 5 bases from V and 7 bases from J, with 8 bases in between. The full variable domain, rest sourced from reference TRBV14 and TRBJ2-2, is EAGVTQFPSHSVIEKGQTVTLRCDPISGHDNLYWYRRVMGKEIKFLLHFVKESKQDESGMPNNRFLAERTGGTYSTLKVQPAELEDSGVYFCASSLSYGELFFGEGSRLTVL.

The chain joins TRBV19 to TRBJ1-5; D gene ambiguous. Germline CDR1 LNHDA, CDR2 SQIVND (reference sequence). V lost 3 bases, J lost 0 bases, and 9 bases lay in between. CDR3 length: 15 residues. CDR3 protein: CASSIWENSNQPQHF. The CDR3 bases are TGTGCCAGTAGTATTTGGGAGAATAGCAATCAGCCCCAGCATTTT.

The chain has TRBV9 and TRBJ2-1; TRBD1 is a possible D gene (6 bases). V gave up 4 bases and J gave up 2 bases, with 16 bases separating them. Germline V gives CDR1 SGDLS, CDR2 YYNGEE. This CDR3 is built from 16 residues. Here the CDR3 reads CASSSQWTATYNEQFF. The CDR3 DNA sequence: TGTGCCAGCAGCTCACAATGGACAGCGACCTACAATGAGCAGTTCTTC.

The CDR3 coding sequence is TGTGCCAGCAGTGGGCAGACAACCCTAAAGCCCCAGCATTTT. This codes for CASSGQTTLKPQHF. The chain uses TRBV27 and TRBJ1-5; the D is unclear. V lost 5 bases and J 8 bases, leaving 16 bases between the germline ends. The CDR3 runs 14 residues. Per the germline V gene, CDR1 is MNHEY and CDR2 is SMNVEV (reference sequence).

The V call is TRBV19, the J call TRBJ2-5, with no clear D. The CDR3 sequence is 13 residues long. Germline CDR1 LNHDA, CDR2 SQIVND (reference sequence). V was trimmed by 4 bases and J by 0 bases, leaving 6 bases between them. CDR3 sequence reads: CASSTAYQETQYF. The CDR3 DNA follows: TGTGCCAGTAGTACAGCGTACCAAGAGACCCAGTACTTC. Variable domain in full (rest from reference TRBV19 and TRBJ2-5): DGGITQSPKYLFRKEGQNVTLSCEQNLNHDAMYWYRQDPGQGLRLIYYSQIVNDFQKGDIAEGYSVSREKKESFPLTVTSAQKNPTAFYLCASSTAYQETQYFGPGTRLLVL.

The chain has TRBV6-5 and TRBJ2-1, with D perhaps matching TRBD2 (5 bases). CDR1 and CDR2 from the germline V gene are MNHEY and SVGAGI. V lost 6 bases and J 9 bases, leaving 12 bases between the germline ends. The CDR3 length is 12 residues. The CDR3 protein is CASSEGVGEQFF. CDR3 bases: TGTGCCAGCAGCGAGGGTGTCGGTGAGCAGTTCTTC.

The CDR3 here is CASEDSPLEDTQYF. DNA of the CDR3: TGTGCCAGCGAAGACAGCCCCCTTGAAGATACGCAGTATTTT. The chain joins TRBV7-9 to TRBJ2-3; a weak D match, TRBD1 (5 bases). Trimming shortened V by 8 bases and J by 5 bases, and 17 bases separated the two germline ends. The CDR3 spans 14 residues. CDR1 is SEHNR, CDR2 FQNEAQ, per germline (reference sequence). Together with reference TRBV7-9 and TRBJ2-3, the CDR3 gives the full variable domain: DTGVSQNPRHKITKRGQNVTFRCDPISEHNRLYWYRQTLGQGPEFLTYFQNEAQLEKSRLLSDRFSAERPKGSFSTLEIQRTEQGDSAMYLCASEDSPLEDTQYFGPGTRLTVL.

The genes are TRBV28 and TRBJ2-3; D is possibly TRBD1 (7 bases). In germline, CDR1 is MDHEN, CDR2 SYDVKM. The CDR3 runs 16 residues. V was pared by 3 bases and J by 1 base, with 14 bases between. CDR3 loop: CASSLGGQMGTDTQYF. For the CDR3, the DNA is TGTGCCAGCAGTTTGGGGGGACAGATGGGCACAGATACGCAGTATTTT.

The genes are TRBV4-1 and TRBJ2-5; D uncertain. Germline assignment: CDR1 MGHRA and CDR2 YSYEKL. V lost 1 base and J 2 bases, leaving 11 bases between the germline ends. This CDR3 comprises 15 residues. The CDR3, as DNA: TGCGCCAGCAGCCAAGGGCCTGGTCCTCAAGAGACCCAGTACTTC. Translation gives CASSQGPGPQETQYF.

J is TRBJ1-1 and V is TRBV29-1; 8 bases line up with TRBD1. The trim removed 8 bases at V and 0 bases at J, leaving 5 bases unmatched. CDR3 length: 13 residues. CDR1 SQVTM and CDR2 ANQGSEA come from the germline V gene. DNA for the CDR3: TGCAGCTTTGTGGGACAGGTGAACACTGAAGCTTTCTTT. Protein product: CSFVGQVNTEAFF.

V and J are TRBV6-5 and TRBJ2-7; 12 nucleotides align to TRBD2. The CDR3 has 15 residues. With V trimmed by 5 bases and J by 7 bases, 9 bases remained unmatched. Germline V gives CDR1 MNHEY, CDR2 SVGAGI. CDR3 sequence reads: CASSPSSGGASEQYF. The CDR3 nucleotides read TGTGCCAGCAGTCCTTCTAGCGGGGGGGCGTCTGAGCAGTACTTC.

The chain couples TRBV5-4 to TRBJ1-4; D is unresolved. CDR3 length: 14 amino acids. Germline CDR1 and CDR2: SGHNT and YYREEE (reference sequence). Trimming shortened V by 5 bases and J by 0 bases, and 8 bases separated the two germline ends. The CDR3 DNA reads as TGTGCCAGCAGTGAGAAAGCAACTAATGAAAAACTGTTTTTT. Translation: CASSEKATNEKLFF.

This sequence joins TRBV12-5 and TRBJ1-2, with TRBD1 as a possible D gene (5 bases). CDR3 size: 18 residues. CDR1 is LGHNT, CDR2 FRNRAP, per germline. The ends were cut back, 4 bases at V and 4 bases at J, with 25 bases in the middle. The CDR3 here is CASGSGVWSRSFFYGYTF. The CDR3 DNA sequence: TGTGCTAGTGGTTCGGGGGTTTGGTCTCGTTCCTTTTTCTATGGCTACACCTTC.

A single count supports this clone. V usage is TRBV15 and J usage is TRBJ2-2; 8 bases are a match to TRBD1. J was trimmed by 3 bases and V by 1 base; bases with no gene match: 7. Germline V gives CDR1 LNHNV, CDR2 YYDKDF (reference sequence). The CDR3 loop spans 17 amino acids. The DNA of the CDR3 is TGTGCCACCAGCAGAGTCCCCCCACAGGGGGACACCGGGGAGCTGTTTTTT. This gives the protein CATSRVPPQGDTGELFF.

The chain combines TRBV10-3 with TRBJ2-1, with 13 bases lining up with TRBD2. The V and J ends lost 4 bases and 9 bases, in that order; junction bases with no gene match: 9. Germline loops: CDR1 ENHRY, CDR2 SYGVKD. The CDR3 extends over 16 amino acids. The CDR3 here is CAISATGTSGMGEQFF. In nucleotides, the CDR3 is TGTGCCATCAGTGCCACCGGGACTAGCGGGATGGGTGAGCAGTTCTTC.